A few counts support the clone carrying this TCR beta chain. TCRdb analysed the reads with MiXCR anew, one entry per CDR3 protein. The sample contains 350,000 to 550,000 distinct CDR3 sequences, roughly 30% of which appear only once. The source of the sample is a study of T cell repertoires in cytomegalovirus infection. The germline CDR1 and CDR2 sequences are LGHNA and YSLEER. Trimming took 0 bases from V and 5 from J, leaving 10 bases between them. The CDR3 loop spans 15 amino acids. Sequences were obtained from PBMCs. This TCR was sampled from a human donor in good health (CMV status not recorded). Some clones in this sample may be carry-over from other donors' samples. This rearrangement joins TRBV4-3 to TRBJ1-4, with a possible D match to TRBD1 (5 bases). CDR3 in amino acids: CASSQDVGGNEKLFF. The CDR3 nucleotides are TGCGCCAGCAGCCAAGATGTGGGGGGGAATGAAAAACTGTTTTTT.